Listed below are T cell receptor beta chains from one sample, sequenced in a study of blood T cell repertoires in COVID-19. Here immunoSEQ multiplex PCR was the method, and the copy in TCRdb shows in-frame clones only, minus some. The sample has under 200,000 clones; about 84% are singletons. The sequenced material came from PBMCs or T cells enriched from blood (not recorded which). These receptor sequences come from a man in his forties or fifties with acute COVID-19. Both conserved end residues are part of each CDR3. The D gene is left open where the match is weak. Clone size appears in some rows only: once, few, many, or a class for an expanded clone.

clone size: .
D gene: TRBD2
J gene: TRBJ2-1
V gene: TRBV9
CDR3 protein: CASSPHGRSLNNEQFF
CDR3 DNA: TGTGCCAGCAGCCCCCACGGGAGGTCATTGAACAATGAGCAGTTCTTC

clone size: .
D gene: TRBD2
J gene: TRBJ2-7
V gene: TRBV27
CDR3 protein: CASSPGLRREGYF
CDR3 DNA: TGTGCCAGCAGCCCGGGCCTACGGAGGGAGGGGTACTTC

clone size: .
D gene: .
J gene: TRBJ1-3
V gene: TRBV3-1/TRBV3-2
CDR3 protein: CASSQDGGNTIYF
CDR3 DNA: TGTGCCAGCAGCCAAGATGGCGGAAACACCATATATTTT

clone size: .
D gene: TRBD1
J gene: TRBJ1-4
V gene: TRBV30
CDR3 protein: CAWSARDRGIVGEKLFF
CDR3 DNA: TGTGCCTGGAGTGCCCGGGACAGGGGAATAGTCGGTGAAAAACTGTTTTTT

clone size: .
D gene: .
J gene: TRBJ2-1
V gene: TRBV7-9
CDR3 protein: CASSLALDSQFF
CDR3 DNA: TGTGCCAGCAGCTTAGCGTTGGACAGTCAGTTCTTC

clone size: .
D gene: .
J gene: TRBJ1-5
V gene: TRBV24-1
CDR3 protein: CATSDQGTRQPQHF
CDR3 DNA: TGTGCCACCAGCGATCAGGGGACACGCCAGCCCCAGCATTTT

clone size: .
D gene: .
J gene: TRBJ1-6
V gene: TRBV18
CDR3 protein: CASSPQDKHSPLHF
CDR3 DNA: TGTGCCAGCTCACCGCAGGACAAACATTCACCCCTCCACTTT

clone size: .
D gene: .
J gene: TRBJ1-3
V gene: TRBV7-2
CDR3 protein: CASSSRGSGNTIYF
CDR3 DNA: TGTGCCAGCAGCAGCCGGGGCTCTGGAAACACCATATATTTT

clone size: .
D gene: .
J gene: TRBJ2-1
V gene: TRBV18
CDR3 protein: CASSPPAASGEQFF
CDR3 DNA: TGTGCCAGCTCACCACCCGCGGCGTCTGGTGAGCAGTTCTTC

clone size: once
D gene: .
J gene: TRBJ2-7
V gene: TRBV28
CDR3 protein: CASSFAARGLGSYEQYF
CDR3 DNA: TGTGCCAGCAGTTTTGCCGCGCGGGGTCTGGGCTCCTACGAGCAGTACTTC

clone size: .
D gene: TRBD1
J gene: TRBJ1-5
V gene: TRBV28
CDR3 protein: CASSLRQGVGRPQHF
CDR3 DNA: TGTGCCAGCAGTTTACGACAGGGGGTGGGTCGGCCCCAGCATTTT

clone size: .
D gene: .
J gene: TRBJ1-5
V gene: TRBV28
CDR3 protein: CAIQENNQPQHF
CDR3 DNA: TGTGCCATACAGGAGAACAATCAGCCCCAGCATTTT

clone size: .
D gene: .
J gene: TRBJ1-1
V gene: TRBV28
CDR3 protein: CASTRQMNTEAFF
CDR3 DNA: TGTGCCAGCACCCGACAGATGAACACTGAAGCTTTCTTT

clone size: .
D gene: TRBD2
J gene: TRBJ2-5
V gene: TRBV30
CDR3 protein: CAWSPLAGVKKTQYF
CDR3 DNA: TGTGCCTGGAGTCCCCTAGCGGGAGTCAAAAAGACCCAGTACTTC

clone size: .
D gene: TRBD1
J gene: TRBJ2-5
V gene: TRBV7-9
CDR3 protein: CASSPGQGVETQYF
CDR3 DNA: TGTGCCAGCAGCCCCGGCCAGGGGGTGGAGACCCAGTACTTC

clone size: .
D gene: .
J gene: TRBJ2-7
V gene: TRBV18
CDR3 protein: CASSPPTRHYEQYF
CDR3 DNA: TGTGCCAGCTCACCACCGACTAGACACTACGAGCAGTACTTC

clone size: .
D gene: .
J gene: TRBJ1-1
V gene: TRBV7-3
CDR3 protein: CASSLQAGSNTEAFF
CDR3 DNA: TGTGCCAGCAGCTTACAGGCCGGCAGTAACACTGAAGCTTTCTTT

clone size: .
D gene: .
J gene: TRBJ2-3
V gene: TRBV28
CDR3 protein: CASSFGGTVADTQYF
CDR3 DNA: TGTGCCAGCAGTTTTGGCGGGACGGTGGCAGATACGCAGTATTTT

clone size: .
D gene: .
J gene: TRBJ2-1
V gene: TRBV14
CDR3 protein: CASSQAPEFLTFNEQFF
CDR3 DNA: TGTGCCAGCAGCCAAGCCCCGGAGTTCCTAACCTTCAATGAGCAGTTCTTC

clone size: .
D gene: .
J gene: TRBJ2-7
V gene: TRBV7-9
CDR3 protein: CASTLDSDYEQYF
CDR3 DNA: TGTGCCAGCACCCTCGACTCAGACTACGAGCAGTACTTC

clone size: .
D gene: .
J gene: TRBJ1-5
V gene: TRBV7-2
CDR3 protein: CASSLAGVGNQPQHF
CDR3 DNA: TGTGCCAGCAGCTTAGCGGGCGTCGGCAATCAGCCCCAGCATTTT

clone size: once
D gene: .
J gene: TRBJ1-4
V gene: TRBV2
CDR3 protein: CASTTGQGPLKLFF
CDR3 DNA: TGTGCCAGCACCACGGGGCAGGGGCCGCTCAAACTGTTTTTT